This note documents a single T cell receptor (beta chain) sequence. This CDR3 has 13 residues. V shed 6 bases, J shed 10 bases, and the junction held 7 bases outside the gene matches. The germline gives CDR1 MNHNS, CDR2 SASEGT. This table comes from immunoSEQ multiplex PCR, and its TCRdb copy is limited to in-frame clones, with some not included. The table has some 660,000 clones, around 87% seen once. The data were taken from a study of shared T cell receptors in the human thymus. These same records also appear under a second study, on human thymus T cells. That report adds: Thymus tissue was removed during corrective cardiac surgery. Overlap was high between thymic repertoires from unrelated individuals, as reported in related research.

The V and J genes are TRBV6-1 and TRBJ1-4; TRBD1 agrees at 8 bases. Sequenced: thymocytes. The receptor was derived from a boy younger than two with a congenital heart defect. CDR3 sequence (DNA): TGTGCCAGCAGACCCCGACAGGGGCTAAAACTGTTTTTT. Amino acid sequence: CASRPRQGLKLFF.